These T cell receptor beta chains were read from a single sample in a study of shared clonotypes between healthy human individuals. The table came from immunoSEQ multiplex PCR; TCRdb's copy has only in-frame clones and leaves some out. In the table there are about 2.1 million clones, over 85% of which are singletons. Input material: naive CD8+ T cells from PBMCs. These receptors all come from a young man in good health. Some clones in this sample may be carry-over from other donors' samples. CDR3s leave out the opening cysteine and the closing phenylalanine or tryptophan. The D gene is left open where the match is weak. Size is stated for part of the rows, as once, few or many counts, or as a class when the clone is expanded.

J	D	size	V	CDR3
TRBJ2-1	TRBD2	.	TRBV28	ASIWTSGSDEQF
TRBJ2-7	.	.	TRBV9	ASSVGQTPYEQY
TRBJ2-1	.	once	TRBV15	ATSRERDPYNEQF
TRBJ2-2	.	once	TRBV7-3	ASSHSLTGELF
TRBJ2-5	.	.	TRBV27	ASSLTDPAQETQY
TRBJ2-7	TRBD1	.	TRBV4-3	ASSQVFEVGTAAYEQY
TRBJ2-1	.	few	TRBV19	ASSPGSSYNEQF
TRBJ2-1	TRBD2	.	TRBV19	ASSIRLAGNEQF
TRBJ2-3	TRBD2	.	TRBV7-6	ASSSSVRLAGAYGTDTQY
TRBJ2-7	.	.	TRBV7-9	ASSLDGTPRAEQY
TRBJ1-3	TRBD1	.	TRBV7-9	ASSSGTGIGNTIY
TRBJ2-3	.	.	TRBV27	ASTGGTDTQY
TRBJ1-1	.	few	TRBV6-1	ASRAGAGTEAF
TRBJ2-7	.	.	TRBV5-4	ASSWGDGEQY
TRBJ2-5	TRBD1	once	TRBV27	ASSLHDRGSETQY
TRBJ1-3	.	.	TRBV7-2	ASSLNRDAVWHTIY
.	TRBD2	.	TRBV30	AWSVETSRYEQY
.	.	once	TRBV25-1	ASSEGGNSYEQY
TRBJ2-7	.	.	TRBV9	ASSVGLGSYEQY
TRBJ2-1	.	.	TRBV6-1	ASSEHRAGGSYNEQF
TRBJ2-2	.	.	TRBV19	ASSIQGASGELF
TRBJ1-5	.	.	TRBV10-2	ASRDSHNQPQH
TRBJ2-7	.	.	TRBV18	ASSPSGYSSYEQY
TRBJ2-7	.	.	TRBV27	ASTPRGIYEQY
TRBJ2-1	.	.	TRBV6-5	ASSYRPRGEQF
TRBJ2-2	.	.	TRBV7-3	ASSLPPATGELF
TRBJ2-5	.	.	TRBV14	ASSPLKKETQY
TRBJ1-1	TRBD1	.	TRBV5-1	ASSLVDRANTEAF
TRBJ2-1	TRBD2	.	TRBV4-1	ASSLVGGTRGDEQF
TRBJ2-1	TRBD2	.	TRBV28	ASRRATSGREGQF
TRBJ2-7	TRBD2	.	TRBV7-9	ASSSPTGLAEYFYEQY
TRBJ1-2	.	.	TRBV9	ASTPGTFYGYT
TRBJ2-5	TRBD2	.	TRBV27	ASSSGRHGGKGTQY
TRBJ1-1	.	.	TRBV5-1	ASSLGAQGIGVNTEAF
TRBJ2-7	TRBD1	.	TRBV28	ASSHRGLTTYEQY
TRBJ1-1	TRBD1	.	TRBV2	ASSDRLMNTEAF
TRBJ1-1	.	.	TRBV27	ASSFSGASEAF
TRBJ1-2	.	.	TRBV7-9	ASSLAGAWGYT
TRBJ2-3	.	.	TRBV27	ASSLGPQPDTQY
TRBJ2-1	.	.	TRBV6-6	ASSYVRGFHNEQF
TRBJ2-7	.	.	TRBV29-1	SVEKLDSDGYEQY
TRBJ2-1	TRBD2	.	TRBV9	ASSTRRAGGPYNEQF
TRBJ2-7	TRBD1	.	TRBV6-1	ASSELPGQGYNEQY
TRBJ1-2	.	.	TRBV4-2	ASSQSRTVIYGYT
TRBJ2-2	.	.	TRBV11-1	ASSSERAGELF
TRBJ2-3	TRBD2	.	TRBV7-9	ASSPAGDPALAQY